The rows below give T cell receptor beta chains drawn from one sample of a study of blood T cell repertoires in COVID-19. Only in-frame clones appear in the TCRdb table, and some are missing; sequencing was by immunoSEQ multiplex PCR. The repertoire holds just under 90,000 clones, with over 75% as singletons. The sample consisted of peripheral blood. These receptors all stem from a woman older than 75 with acute or convalescent COVID-19. The CDR3 runs from the conserved cysteine through the conserved F or W. Each record gives: J gene, V gene, CDR3 protein.

>TRBJ2-7|TRBV28
CASSSQGLMYEQYF
>TRBJ1-1|TRBV10-1
CASSEDGGEGNTEAFF
>TRBJ1-4|TRBV2
CASSGQGSNEKLFF
>TRBJ2-7|TRBV7-2
CASSLDAGPLEQYF
>TRBJ1-6|TRBV7-2
CASTDRGHSPLHF
>TRBJ1-2|TRBV6-5
CASSFQGGGYTF
>TRBJ2-2|TRBV9
CASSRTSGGGELFF
>TRBJ2-3|TRBV6-2/TRBV6-3
CASSLDHRDVGSNF
>TRBJ2-5|TRBV5-1
CASSLAAAAQETQYF
>TRBJ1-2|TRBV7-9
CASSLAWTADYGYTF
>TRBJ2-5|TRBV19
CASSIQGWAETQYF
>TRBJ1-4|TRBV5-1
CASTGGTANEKLFF
>TRBJ1-2|TRBV7-3
CASSLTALTNYGYTF
>TRBJ1-1|TRBV18
CASSPFRGPNTEAFF